The source of this T cell receptor beta chain is a study of identifying expanded T cells in peripheral blood. Whole-study findings and limits: Technical replicates showed approximately 1.2 changed clones; two weeks roughly 18; four weeks 19. Approximately two-week clone count variance significantly increased as total template count grew.

Clones were read by immunoSEQ multiplex PCR, and TCRdb kept only the in-frame ones, dropping some. The sample contains about 50,000 clones, approximately 82% of which appear only once. Of note for this clone: Antigen unknown.

No infections or other immune events were documented during collection. The sequencing sample was made of blood. This clonotype originated in a person aged 18-70 years in good health.

DNA for the CDR3: TGTGCCAGCAGCTTGGCCCCGACGAGCCCCAATGAGCAGTTCTTC. Translating gives CASSLAPTSPNEQFF. J is TRBJ2-1 and V is TRBV5-4; no definite D call. CDR1 SGHNT and CDR2 YYREEE come from the germline V gene (reference sequence). V was clipped by 0 bases and J by 6 bases, with 13 bases between them. The CDR3 spans 15 residues.